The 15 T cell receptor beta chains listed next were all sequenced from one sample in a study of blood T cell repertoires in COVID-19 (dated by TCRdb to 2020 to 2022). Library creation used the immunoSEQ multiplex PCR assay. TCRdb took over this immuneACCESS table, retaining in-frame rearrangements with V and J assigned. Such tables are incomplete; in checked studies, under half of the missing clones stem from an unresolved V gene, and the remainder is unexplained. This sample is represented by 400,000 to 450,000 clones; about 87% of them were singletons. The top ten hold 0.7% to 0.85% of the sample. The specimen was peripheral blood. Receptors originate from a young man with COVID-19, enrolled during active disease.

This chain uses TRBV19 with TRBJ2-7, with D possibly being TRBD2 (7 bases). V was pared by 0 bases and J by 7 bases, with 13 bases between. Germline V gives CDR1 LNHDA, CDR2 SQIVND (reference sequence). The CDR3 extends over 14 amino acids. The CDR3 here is CASSIDGGAREQYF. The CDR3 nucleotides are TGTGCCAGTAGTATAGATGGGGGGGCGCGTGAGCAGTACTTC.

The CDR3 here is CASRYTGEETQYF. DNA of the CDR3: TGTGCCAGCAGATACACCGGAGAAGAGACCCAGTACTTC. The chain couples TRBV3-1 (or the pseudogene TRBV3-2) to TRBJ2-5; D unresolved. V gave up 6 bases and J gave up 3 bases, with 11 bases separating them. The CDR3 has 13 residues. Germline V lookup: CDR1 LGHDT, CDR2 YNNKEL (reference sequence).

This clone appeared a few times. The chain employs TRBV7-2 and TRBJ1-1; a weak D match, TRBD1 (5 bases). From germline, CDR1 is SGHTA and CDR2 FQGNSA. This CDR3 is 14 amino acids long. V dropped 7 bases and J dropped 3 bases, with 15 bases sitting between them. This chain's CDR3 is CASTQSGQDTEAFF. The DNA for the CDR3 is TGTGCCAGCACCCAATCAGGGCAGGACACTGAAGCTTTCTTT.

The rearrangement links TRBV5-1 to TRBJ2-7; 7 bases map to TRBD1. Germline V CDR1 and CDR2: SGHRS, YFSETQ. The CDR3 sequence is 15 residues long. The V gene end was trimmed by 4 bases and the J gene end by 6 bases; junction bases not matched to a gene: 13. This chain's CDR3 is CASSRTGQESSEQYF. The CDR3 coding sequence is TGCGCCAGCAGCCGAACCGGACAGGAAAGTTCCGAGCAGTACTTC.

Written as DNA, the CDR3 is TGTGCCAGCAGCCCACTCCCAGGGTATTCACCCCTCCACTTT. Translating gives CASSPLPGYSPLHF. J is TRBJ1-6 and V is TRBV7-2, with a possible D match to TRBD1 (5 bases). CDR1 is SGHTA and CDR2 is FQGNSA in the germline V gene. Trimming shortened V by 5 bases and J by 8 bases, and 13 bases separated the two germline ends. CDR3 length: 14 amino acids. Variable domain in full (rest from reference TRBV7-2 and TRBJ1-6): GAGVSQSPSNKVTEKGKDVELRCDPISGHTALYWYRQSLGQGLEFLIYFQGNSAPDKSGLPSDRFSAERTGGSVSTLTIQRTQQEDSAVYLCASSPLPGYSPLHFGNGTRLTVT.

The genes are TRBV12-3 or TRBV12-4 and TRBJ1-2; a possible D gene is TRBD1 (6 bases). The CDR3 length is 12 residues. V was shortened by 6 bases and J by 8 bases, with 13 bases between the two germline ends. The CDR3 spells CASRKQGWGYTF. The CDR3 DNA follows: TGTGCCAGCAGAAAACAGGGATGGGGCTACACCTTC.

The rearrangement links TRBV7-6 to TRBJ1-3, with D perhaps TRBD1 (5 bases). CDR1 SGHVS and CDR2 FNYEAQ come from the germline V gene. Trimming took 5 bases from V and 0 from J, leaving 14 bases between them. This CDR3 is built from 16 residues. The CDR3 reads CASSEQQVRSGNTIYF. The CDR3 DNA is TGTGCCAGCAGCGAACAACAGGTCCGCTCTGGAAACACCATATATTTT.

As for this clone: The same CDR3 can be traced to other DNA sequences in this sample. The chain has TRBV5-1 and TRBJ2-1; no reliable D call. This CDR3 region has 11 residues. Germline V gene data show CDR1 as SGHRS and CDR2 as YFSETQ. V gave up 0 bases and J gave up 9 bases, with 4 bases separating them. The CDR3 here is CASSLAGEQFF. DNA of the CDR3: TGCGCCAGCAGCTTGGCAGGTGAGCAGTTCTTC. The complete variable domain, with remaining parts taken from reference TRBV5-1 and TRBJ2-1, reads KAGVTQTPRYLIKTRGQQVTLSCSPISGHRSVSWYQQTPGQGLQFLFEYFSETQRNKGNFPGRFSGRQFSNSRSEMNVSTLELGDSALYLCASSLAGEQFFGPGTRLTVL.

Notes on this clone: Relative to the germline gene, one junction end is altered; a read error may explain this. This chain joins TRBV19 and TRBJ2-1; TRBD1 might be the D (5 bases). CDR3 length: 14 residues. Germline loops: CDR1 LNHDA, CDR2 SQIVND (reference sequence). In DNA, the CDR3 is TGTGCCAGTAGTTTAGACAGCTCCTACAATGAGCAGTTCTTC. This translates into CASSLDSSYNEQFF.

CDR3 sequence reads: CAISEVSGGYGYTF. CDR3 DNA: TGTGCCATCAGTGAGGTCTCGGGGGGGTATGGCTACACCTTC. The chain carries TRBV10-3 and TRBJ1-2; tentative D call: TRBD1 (5 bases). CDR3 size: 14 residues. The germline CDR1 and CDR2 sequences are ENHRY and SYGVKD. The V gene lost 2 bases and the J gene lost 5 bases, with 12 bases spanning the gap.

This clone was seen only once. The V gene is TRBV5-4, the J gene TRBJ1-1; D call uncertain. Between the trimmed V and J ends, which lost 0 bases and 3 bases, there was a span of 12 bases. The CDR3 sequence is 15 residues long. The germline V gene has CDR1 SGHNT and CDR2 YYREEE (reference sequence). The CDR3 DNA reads TGTGCCAGCAGCTTGGGGCGGAGGGTGGACACTGAAGCTTTCTTT. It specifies CASSLGRRVDTEAFF.

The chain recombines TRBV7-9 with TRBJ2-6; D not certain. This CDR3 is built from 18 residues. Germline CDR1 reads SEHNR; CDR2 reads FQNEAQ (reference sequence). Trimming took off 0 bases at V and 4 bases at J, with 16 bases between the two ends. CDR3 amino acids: CASSLATRYLSGANVLTF. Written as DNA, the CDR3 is TGTGCCAGCAGCTTAGCGACTCGTTATCTTTCCGGGGCCAACGTCCTGACTTTC.

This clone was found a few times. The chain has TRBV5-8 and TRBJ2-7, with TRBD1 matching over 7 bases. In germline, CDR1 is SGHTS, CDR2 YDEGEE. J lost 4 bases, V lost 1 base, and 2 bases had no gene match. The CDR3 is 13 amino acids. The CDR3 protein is CASSLYRGYEQYF. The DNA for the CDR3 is TGTGCCAGCAGCTTGTACAGGGGATACGAGCAGTACTTC. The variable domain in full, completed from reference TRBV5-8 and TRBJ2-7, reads EAGVTQSPTHLIKTRGQQATLRCSPISGHTSVYWYQQALGLGLQFLLWYDEGEERNRGNFPPRFSGRQFPNYSSELNVNALELEDSALYLCASSLYRGYEQYFGPGTRLTVT.

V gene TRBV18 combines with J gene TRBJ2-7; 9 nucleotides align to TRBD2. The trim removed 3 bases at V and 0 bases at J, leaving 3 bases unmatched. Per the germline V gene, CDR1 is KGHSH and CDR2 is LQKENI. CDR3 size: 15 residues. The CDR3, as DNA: TGTGCCAGCTCACCCGGACTAGCGACCTCCTACGAGCAGTACTTC. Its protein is CASSPGLATSYEQYF.

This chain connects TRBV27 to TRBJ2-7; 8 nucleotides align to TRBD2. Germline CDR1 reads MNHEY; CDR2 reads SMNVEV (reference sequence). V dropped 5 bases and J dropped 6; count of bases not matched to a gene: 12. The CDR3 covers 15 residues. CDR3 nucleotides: TGTGCCAGCAGTACGTGTAGCGGGGCGTGGTGCGAGCAGTACTTC. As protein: CASSTCSGAWCEQYF.